This is a list of T cell receptor beta chains from one sample in a study of shared clonotypes between healthy human individuals. Sequenced by immunoSEQ multiplex PCR; TCRdb stores in-frame clones only, minus some. The repertoire holds about 680,000 clones, with 92% as singletons. The sample was naive CD8+ T cells sorted from blood. These receptors all come from a man aged 25-40 years in good health. Both conserved end residues are part of each CDR3. The D gene is left open where the match is weak. Only part of the rows carry a size: once, few, many, or a class if the clone is expanded.

DNA: TGTGCCATCAGTGAGTCGAAAGGGGTCCATCAGCCCCAGCATTTT
CDR3: CAISESKGVHQPQHF
J: TRBJ1-5
size: NA
D: NA
V: TRBV10-3

DNA: TGTGCCAGCAGCCCCCTAGCGGAGGACTACAATGAGCAGTTCTTC
CDR3: CASSPLAEDYNEQFF
J: TRBJ2-1
size: NA
D: TRBD2
V: TRBV7-6

DNA: TGTGCCAGCAGCTTGGCACCTAGCGGGAGTATCTTCGAGCAGTACTTC
CDR3: CASSLAPSGSIFEQYF
J: TRBJ2-7
size: NA
D: TRBD2
V: TRBV5-4

DNA: TGTGCCAGCAGCGTCGAGGGACTAGCGGGTGACGAGCAGTACTTC
CDR3: CASSVEGLAGDEQYF
J: TRBJ2-7
size: NA
D: TRBD2
V: TRBV9

DNA: TGTGCCATCAGTGAGTCTAAGGGGACAGGGAGGTTCTCTGGGGCCAACGTCCTGACTTTC
CDR3: CAISESKGTGRFSGANVLTF
J: TRBJ2-6
size: NA
D: TRBD1
V: TRBV10-3

DNA: TGTGCCAGCAGGGTTGGCGCGAACACTGAAGCTTTCTTT
CDR3: CASRVGANTEAFF
J: TRBJ1-1
size: NA
D: NA
V: TRBV7-6

DNA: TGTGCCAGCAGGCCTGGGACTAGCGCGGGGGATACGCAGTATTTT
CDR3: CASRPGTSAGDTQYF
J: TRBJ2-3
size: NA
D: TRBD2
V: TRBV6-1

DNA: TGCGCCAGCAGCCCGCTAGCGGGCGCCAATGAGCAGTTCTTC
CDR3: CASSPLAGANEQFF
J: TRBJ2-1
size: once
D: TRBD2
V: TRBV5-1

DNA: TGTGCCAGCAGTTTAGTTAGCGGGACCCACCGAGAGACCCAGTACTTC
CDR3: CASSLVSGTHRETQYF
J: TRBJ2-5
size: NA
D: TRBD2
V: TRBV27

DNA: TGTGCCAGCAGTGAAGCGGGGGTGCGAGGCTACACCTTC
CDR3: CASSEAGVRGYTF
J: TRBJ1-2
size: few
D: NA
V: TRBV6-1

DNA: TGTGCCAGCAGCCAAAACCCGGGACTAGCGGGAGCCGGCTCCTACGAGCAGTACTTC
CDR3: CASSQNPGLAGAGSYEQYF
J: TRBJ2-7
size: NA
D: TRBD2
V: TRBV11-2

DNA: TGTGCCAGCAGCATAAGTTGGAGCTCCTACAATGAGCAGTTCTTC
CDR3: CASSISWSSYNEQFF
J: TRBJ2-1
size: NA
D: NA
V: TRBV11-2

DNA: TGTGCCAGCAGTGAAGGGGGACAGGGTTACAATGAGCAGTTCTTC
CDR3: CASSEGGQGYNEQFF
J: TRBJ2-1
size: NA
D: TRBD1
V: TRBV6-1

DNA: TGTGCCAGCAGTTTATCTTGGGCTAGCGGGACCTACAATGAGCAGTTCTTC
CDR3: CASSLSWASGTYNEQFF
J: TRBJ2-1
size: once
D: TRBD2
V: TRBV27

DNA: TGTGCCAGCAGTTTGTCGGGAGGGAGGGCCTACGAGCAGTACTTC
CDR3: CASSLSGGRAYEQYF
J: TRBJ2-7
size: NA
D: TRBD2
V: TRBV27

DNA: TGTGCCAGCAGCCGAAGGACTAGCGGGAGCTACAATGAGCAGTTCTTC
CDR3: CASSRRTSGSYNEQFF
J: TRBJ2-1
size: once
D: TRBD2
V: TRBV5-4

DNA: TGCGCCAGCAGTAATCGCCAGCCCACAGATACGCAGTATTTT
CDR3: CASSNRQPTDTQYF
J: TRBJ2-3
size: few
D: NA
V: TRBV5-1

DNA: TGTGCCAGCAGCTTAGTGGCAGGGGGGAGTGGCGAGCAGTACTTC
CDR3: CASSLVAGGSGEQYF
J: TRBJ2-7
size: NA
D: NA
V: TRBV7-9

DNA: TGTGCCAGCAGCTTACCCCCCACTAGCGGGACCCACACAGATACGCAGTATTTT
CDR3: CASSLPPTSGTHTDTQYF
J: TRBJ2-3
size: NA
D: TRBD2
V: TRBV7-9

DNA: TGCGCCAGCAGCCATGGTAGCGGAGCCTACGAGCAGTACTTC
CDR3: CASSHGSGAYEQYF
J: TRBJ2-7
size: NA
D: NA
V: TRBV4-1

DNA: TGTGCCATCAGCGAAAGCAGGGGCACCTCCTACGAGCAGTACTTC
CDR3: CAISESRGTSYEQYF
J: TRBJ2-7
size: NA
D: NA
V: TRBV10-3

DNA: TGTGCCAGCAGCTTCGACAGCGGCATCACAGAGACCCAGTACTTC
CDR3: CASSFDSGITETQYF
J: TRBJ2-5
size: NA
D: NA
V: TRBV7-9

DNA: TGTGCCAGCAGTGACGGAAGCCCAACGCAGTATTTT
CDR3: CASSDGSPTQYF
J: TRBJ2-3
size: NA
D: NA
V: TRBV2

DNA: TGTGCCAGCAGCTCCGGGGACAGGGGACATGAGCAGTTCTTC
CDR3: CASSSGDRGHEQFF
J: TRBJ2-1
size: NA
D: TRBD1
V: TRBV5-4

DNA: TGTGCCAGCAGCCTACTGCCCTTAGGGGGCAGTGACAATGAGCAGTTCTTC
CDR3: CASSLLPLGGSDNEQFF
J: TRBJ2-1
size: NA
D: TRBD1
V: TRBV7-8

DNA: TGTGCCAGTAGTATAGTCGGCGGGATCTCCTACAATGAGCAGTTCTTC
CDR3: CASSIVGGISYNEQFF
J: TRBJ2-1
size: NA
D: NA
V: TRBV19

DNA: TGTGCCAGCAGCTTACCTCTCCAAGAGACCCAGTACTTC
CDR3: CASSLPLQETQYF
J: TRBJ2-5
size: NA
D: NA
V: TRBV7-8

DNA: TGTGCCAGCACTCCCCTCGGAGCCTACGAGCAGTACTTC
CDR3: CASTPLGAYEQYF
J: TRBJ2-7
size: NA
D: NA
V: TRBV28

DNA: TGTGCCAGCAGCGTCTTAGCGAGCGGGGAGCTGTTTTTT
CDR3: CASSVLASGELFF
J: TRBJ2-2
size: NA
D: NA
V: TRBV9

DNA: TGTGCCAGCAGCTTAGCGATAGGAGTAGTCGACGAGCAGTACTTC
CDR3: CASSLAIGVVDEQYF
J: TRBJ2-7
size: NA
D: NA
V: TRBV7-2

DNA: TGCGCCAGCACAACTTCGGGCGGGGAGCTGTTTTTT
CDR3: CASTTSGGELFF
J: TRBJ2-2
size: NA
D: NA
V: TRBV4-1

DNA: TGTGCCAGCAGCTTAGATGGGACAAAGATCGTCGGGGAGACCCAGTACTTC
CDR3: CASSLDGTKIVGETQYF
J: TRBJ2-5
size: NA
D: NA
V: TRBV7-9

DNA: TGTGCCAGCAGTTTACTGGGGACTAGCGGGAGTAGTGAGCAGTACTTC
CDR3: CASSLLGTSGSSEQYF
J: TRBJ2-7
size: NA
D: TRBD2
V: TRBV27

DNA: TGTGCCAGCTCACCGGAGGGTGAGGGAACAGATACGCAGTATTTT
CDR3: CASSPEGEGTDTQYF
J: TRBJ2-3
size: few
D: NA
V: TRBV18

DNA: TGTGCCAGCAGCAAGAGCCTAAACTACGAGCAGTACTTC
CDR3: CASSKSLNYEQYF
J: TRBJ2-7
size: few
D: NA
V: TRBV14

DNA: TGTGCCATCGGACTAGCGGGAGACTACGAGCAGTACTTC
CDR3: CAIGLAGDYEQYF
J: TRBJ2-7
size: NA
D: TRBD2
V: TRBV10-3

DNA: TGTGCCAGCAGCGACGGGACTAGCGATTACAATGAGCAGTTCTTC
CDR3: CASSDGTSDYNEQFF
J: TRBJ2-1
size: NA
D: TRBD2
V: TRBV5-4